This paragraph reports one T cell receptor (beta chain). Then a second PCR, running about 6 to 12 cycles, was carried out with a sample-barcoded 5' primer and a J-beta primer mix. TCRdb redid the calling of the 5' RACE reads with MiXCR, one entry per CDR3 protein. The sample lists 1.8 million or so distinct CDR3 sequences, about 39% occurring once. The V gene's germline CDR1 is MNHEY and CDR2 SVGEGT. Trimming removed 6 bases at V and 6 bases at J, with 15 bases between. The CDR3 runs 13 residues. This entry comes from a study of blood T cells in healthy people across ages. This TCR came from a human donor in good health. The chain joins TRBV6-2 or TRBV6-3 to TRBJ2-7, with a tentative D call TRBD2 (6 bases). Specimen: blood. CDR3 residues: CASRKPLGGEQYF. CDR3 DNA: TGTGCCAGCAGGAAACCTCTGGGGGGCGAGCAGTACTTC.